This T cell receptor beta chain was identified in a study of cytomegalovirus exposure and HLA in healthy donors. The study's findings and limits: As a later analysis revealed, the rate of TCR association differed by HLA locus, with DRB1 most and HLA-C fewest. Later analysis reportedly placed an Asian-associated ancestry cluster below the roughly 640-donor mean in N-insertions.

For this clone: Its antigen is undetermined.

PCR was performed using 60 Vbeta and 13 Jbeta primers. TCRdb's copy holds only in-frame clones and misses some; the assay was immunoSEQ multiplex PCR. The repertoire has approximately 200,000 clones, around 77% of them found once; the top ten carry 1.5% to 2%. The sample comprised PBMCs. The receptor was derived from a young man in good health and CMV-seronegative.

The CDR3 loop is CASSRGLAGSYEQYF. CDR3 bases: TGTGCCAGCAGCAGGGGACTAGCGGGGTCCTACGAGCAGTACTTC. The chain employs TRBV9 and TRBJ2-7, with 13 bases fitting TRBD2. After removal of 4 bases from V and 1 base from J, the junction contained 2 bases not matched to a gene. Germline V CDR1 and CDR2: SGDLS, YYNGEE. CDR3 size: 15 residues.